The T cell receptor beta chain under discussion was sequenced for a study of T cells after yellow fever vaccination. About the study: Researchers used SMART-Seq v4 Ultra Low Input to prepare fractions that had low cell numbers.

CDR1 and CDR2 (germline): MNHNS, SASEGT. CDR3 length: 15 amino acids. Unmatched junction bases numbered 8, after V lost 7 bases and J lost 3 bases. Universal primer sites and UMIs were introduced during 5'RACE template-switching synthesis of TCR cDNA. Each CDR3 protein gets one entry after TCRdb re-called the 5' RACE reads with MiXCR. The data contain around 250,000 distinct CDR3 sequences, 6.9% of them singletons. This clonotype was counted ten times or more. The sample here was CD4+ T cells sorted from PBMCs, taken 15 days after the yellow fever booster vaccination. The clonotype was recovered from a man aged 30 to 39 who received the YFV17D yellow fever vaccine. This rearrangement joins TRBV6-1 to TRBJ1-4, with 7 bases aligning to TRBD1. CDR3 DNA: TGTGCCAGCAATAGCCACGGGACAGCTAATGAAAAACTGTTTTTT. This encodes CASNSHGTANEKLFF.